This T cell receptor (beta chain) was observed in a study of CD8 T cells in ankylosing spondylitis. General study results and limits: Typical of ankylosing spondylitis blood, it appeared, was a TCR beta motif of eight highly homologous variants.

Each CDR3 protein is one row after TCRdb ran MiXCR on the 5' RACE reads. The data contain 150,000 to 200,000 distinct CDR3 sequences, around a third of them singletons. Regarding this clonotype: Its antigen remains unidentified.

Losses at the gene ends were 4 bases for V and 2 bases for J; bases not matched to a gene: 7. CDR1 and CDR2 (germline): SEHNR, FQNEAQ (reference sequence). This CDR3 spans 16 amino acids. Sequenced sample: synovial fluid, either unsorted or a sorted T cell fraction (not recorded which). The clonotype was recovered from a male donor with ankylosing spondylitis. The chain is built from TRBV7-9 and TRBJ2-5; TRBD1 matches 10 bases. Written as DNA, the CDR3 is TGTGCCAGCAGCTCTGGGGACAGGGGTCTTCAAGAGACCCAGTACTTC. This encodes CASSSGDRGLQETQYF.